The rows below give T cell receptor beta chains drawn from one sample of a study of T cell changes during pregnancy in multiple sclerosis. The method was immunoSEQ multiplex PCR; TCRdb's version includes in-frame clones alone and lacks a portion of them. The sample consists of under 9,500 clones, over 80% of them appearing once. Sample: CD8+ T cells from peripheral blood mononuclear cells, taken in the first trimester of pregnancy. Every receptor here comes from a female donor in good health, enrolled as a control in a pregnancy study. CDR3s include the opening cysteine and the closing phenylalanine or tryptophan. D genes are given only for firm matches. Clone size is shown for a subset of rows, as once, few, many or a class of expanded clone.

CDR3 protein: CASSGLAGDEQFF; CDR3 DNA: TGCGCCAGCTCCGGACTAGCGGGGGATGAGCAGTTCTTC; V gene: TRBV10-1; D gene: TRBD2; clone size: once; J gene: TRBJ2-1
CDR3 protein: CASSLGHTSGEKLFF; CDR3 DNA: TGTGCCAGCAGCCTCGGACATACGAGTGGTGAAAAACTGTTTTTT; V gene: TRBV5-4; D gene: .; clone size: medium-sized; J gene: TRBJ1-4
CDR3 protein: CASRPLLATDTQYF; CDR3 DNA: TGTGCCAGCAGGCCATTACTAGCCACAGATACGCAGTATTTT; V gene: TRBV11-2; D gene: .; clone size: .; J gene: TRBJ2-3
CDR3 protein: CASSPGALAKNIQYF; CDR3 DNA: TGTGCCAGCAGCCCAGGGGCCCTAGCCAAAAACATTCAGTACTTC; V gene: TRBV7-6; D gene: .; clone size: .; J gene: TRBJ2-4
CDR3 protein: CASSVGGNTGELFF; CDR3 DNA: TGTGCCAGCAGCGTCGGGGGAAACACCGGGGAGCTGTTTTTT; V gene: TRBV9; D gene: .; clone size: .; J gene: TRBJ2-2
CDR3 protein: CASRGGASREQYF; CDR3 DNA: TGTGCCAGCAGGGGGGGAGCCTCTCGCGAGCAGTACTTC; V gene: TRBV5-6; D gene: .; clone size: .; J gene: TRBJ2-7
CDR3 protein: CASSLARAESQNIQYF; CDR3 DNA: TGCGCCAGCAGCTTGGCCAGGGCGGAGAGCCAAAACATTCAGTACTTC; V gene: TRBV5-1; D gene: .; clone size: .; J gene: TRBJ2-4
CDR3 protein: CASSLGSATNYGYTF; CDR3 DNA: TGTGCCAGCAGTTTAGGGTCAGCGACTAACTATGGCTACACCTTC; V gene: TRBV7-9; D gene: .; clone size: .; J gene: TRBJ1-2
CDR3 protein: CASSSGTGGYQPQHF; CDR3 DNA: TGTGCCAGCAGCTCCGGGACAGGGGGCTATCAGCCCCAGCATTTT; V gene: TRBV2; D gene: TRBD1; clone size: .; J gene: TRBJ1-5
CDR3 protein: CASSWDRGGGANVLTF; CDR3 DNA: TGTGCCAGCAGCTGGGACAGGGGTGGTGGGGCCAACGTCCTGACTTTC; V gene: TRBV5-6; D gene: TRBD1; clone size: .; J gene: TRBJ2-6
CDR3 protein: CASSEDTFNSPLHF; CDR3 DNA: TGTGCCAGCAGCGAAGACACATTTAATTCACCCCTCCACTTT; V gene: TRBV7-6; D gene: .; clone size: .; J gene: TRBJ1-6
CDR3 protein: CASSLRGEQFF; CDR3 DNA: TGTGCCAGCAGCCTACGGGGGGAGCAGTTCTTC; V gene: TRBV13; D gene: .; clone size: .; J gene: TRBJ2-1
CDR3 protein: CASSLTPPGGYQPQHF; CDR3 DNA: TGTGCCAGCTCACTGACTCCACCAGGGGGCTATCAGCCCCAGCATTTT; V gene: TRBV18; D gene: TRBD1; clone size: once; J gene: TRBJ1-5
CDR3 protein: CASSLGLAEIQGQFF; CDR3 DNA: TGTGCCAGCAGTTTGGGACTAGCGGAAATCCAGGGGCAGTTCTTC; V gene: TRBV27; D gene: TRBD2; clone size: .; J gene: TRBJ2-1
CDR3 protein: CASIPGSSYEQYF; CDR3 DNA: TGTGCCAGTATCCCGGGTAGCTCCTACGAGCAGTACTTC; V gene: TRBV28; D gene: .; clone size: .; J gene: TRBJ2-7
CDR3 protein: CASSEGTGRAGELFF; CDR3 DNA: TGTGCCAGCAGTGAAGGGACAGGCCGGGCCGGGGAGCTGTTTTTT; V gene: TRBV6-4; D gene: TRBD1; clone size: .; J gene: TRBJ2-2
CDR3 protein: CASRGGTGLSEAFF; CDR3 DNA: TGTGCCAGCCGAGGGGGGACAGGGCTCTCTGAAGCTTTCTTT; V gene: TRBV19; D gene: TRBD1; clone size: .; J gene: TRBJ1-1
CDR3 protein: CSVDIFYSNQPQHF; CDR3 DNA: TGCAGCGTTGATATTTTCTATAGCAATCAGCCCCAGCATTTT; V gene: TRBV29-1; D gene: .; clone size: .; J gene: TRBJ1-5
CDR3 protein: CASSSEGTEAFF; CDR3 DNA: TGCGCCAGCAGCTCAGAGGGCACTGAAGCTTTCTTT; V gene: TRBV5-1; D gene: .; clone size: .; J gene: TRBJ1-1
CDR3 protein: CASSWGGGYGYTF; CDR3 DNA: TGTGCCAGCAGCTGGGGAGGGGGCTATGGCTACACCTTC; V gene: TRBV27; D gene: .; clone size: .; J gene: TRBJ1-2
CDR3 protein: CASSLAYPDSTSGGDYNEQFF; CDR3 DNA: TGTGCCAGCAGCTTAGCCTATCCGGACAGTACTAGCGGGGGGGACTACAATGAGCAGTTCTTC; V gene: TRBV7-2; D gene: TRBD2; clone size: .; J gene: TRBJ2-1
CDR3 protein: CASSKAGGPGELFF; CDR3 DNA: TGTGCCAGCAGCAAAGCGGGAGGGCCCGGGGAGCTGTTTTTT; V gene: TRBV21-1; D gene: .; clone size: .; J gene: TRBJ2-2
CDR3 protein: CASSQEGGSPYEQYF; CDR3 DNA: TGTGCCAGCAGCCAAGAAGGGGGCAGTCCCTACGAGCAGTACTTC; V gene: TRBV4-2; D gene: TRBD1; clone size: .; J gene: TRBJ2-7
CDR3 protein: CASSEWGDSPLHF; CDR3 DNA: TGTGCCAGCAGTGAATGGGGGGATTCACCCCTCCACTTT; V gene: TRBV25-1; D gene: .; clone size: few; J gene: TRBJ1-6
CDR3 protein: CASSPNPPSGAYEQYF; CDR3 DNA: TGTGCCAGCAGTCCCAATCCCCCTAGCGGGGCCTACGAGCAGTACTTC; V gene: TRBV27; D gene: TRBD2; clone size: .; J gene: TRBJ2-7
CDR3 protein: CASSLRGTEAFF; CDR3 DNA: TGTGCCAGCAGCTTGAGGGGAACTGAAGCTTTCTTT; V gene: TRBV5-6; D gene: .; clone size: .; J gene: TRBJ1-1
CDR3 protein: CASSEGTSGGYEQYF; CDR3 DNA: TGTGCCAGCAGTGAAGGAACTAGCGGGGGTTACGAGCAGTACTTC; V gene: TRBV6-1; D gene: TRBD2; clone size: medium-sized; J gene: TRBJ2-7
CDR3 protein: CASSARRTGDKDEQYF; CDR3 DNA: TGTGCCAGCAGTGCGAGGCGGACAGGGGATAAGGACGAGCAGTACTTC; V gene: TRBV6-1; D gene: TRBD1; clone size: .; J gene: TRBJ2-7
CDR3 protein: CASSQDPPGQGAHEQYF; CDR3 DNA: TGTGCCAGCAGCCAAGATCCACCGGGACAGGGTGCCCACGAGCAGTACTTC; V gene: TRBV4-2; D gene: TRBD1; clone size: .; J gene: TRBJ2-7
CDR3 protein: CASSPYRAGVGDTQYF; CDR3 DNA: TGTGCCAGCTCTCCGTATCGAGCGGGAGTGGGAGATACGCAGTATTTT; V gene: TRBV18; D gene: TRBD2; clone size: .; J gene: TRBJ2-3
CDR3 protein: CASSLGDSYEQYF; CDR3 DNA: TGTGCCAGCAGCTTAGGCGACAGCTACGAGCAGTACTTC; V gene: TRBV7-6; D gene: .; clone size: .; J gene: TRBJ2-7
CDR3 protein: CASSLGGTSLGEQYF; CDR3 DNA: TGTGCCAGCAGTTTAGGTGGGACAAGCTTGGGCGAGCAGTACTTC; V gene: TRBV28; D gene: .; clone size: .; J gene: TRBJ2-7
CDR3 protein: CASSLFSDYIYNEQFF; CDR3 DNA: TGTGCCAGCAGCTTGTTCTCGGACTACATATACAATGAGCAGTTCTTC; V gene: TRBV7-2; D gene: .; clone size: .; J gene: TRBJ2-1
CDR3 protein: CASERTDYGYTF; CDR3 DNA: TGTGCCAGCGAGCGGACAGACTATGGCTACACCTTC; V gene: TRBV28; D gene: .; clone size: .; J gene: TRBJ1-2
CDR3 protein: CASSLVGGSSGYTF; CDR3 DNA: TGTGCCAGCAGCTTAGTCGGCGGGTCTAGCGGCTACACCTTC; V gene: TRBV7-8; D gene: .; clone size: .; J gene: TRBJ1-2
CDR3 protein: CASSPPGSPLHF; CDR3 DNA: TGTGCCAGCAGTCCCCCCGGTTCACCCCTCCACTTT; V gene: TRBV27; D gene: .; clone size: .; J gene: TRBJ1-6
CDR3 protein: CASSLGGREDTQYF; CDR3 DNA: TGTGCCAGCAGCTTGGGGGGGAGAGAAGATACGCAGTATTTT; V gene: TRBV7-3; D gene: TRBD2; clone size: .; J gene: TRBJ2-3
CDR3 protein: CASYAPERNEQFF; CDR3 DNA: TGTGCCAGTTATGCCCCTGAGAGGAATGAGCAGTTCTTC; V gene: TRBV19; D gene: .; clone size: once; J gene: TRBJ2-1
CDR3 protein: CASSLNPRTGGTEAFF; CDR3 DNA: TGCGCCAGCAGCCTAAATCCTCGAACAGGGGGTACTGAAGCTTTCTTT; V gene: TRBV5-1; D gene: TRBD1; clone size: .; J gene: TRBJ1-1
CDR3 protein: CASSSTGRYEQYF; CDR3 DNA: TGTGCCAGCAGCTCGACAGGGCGGTACGAGCAGTACTTC; V gene: TRBV7-8; D gene: TRBD1; clone size: few; J gene: TRBJ2-7
CDR3 protein: CASSITSADYVSNEQFF; CDR3 DNA: TGTGCCAGCTCAATTACGAGTGCGGACTACGTATCCAATGAGCAGTTCTTC; V gene: TRBV18; D gene: .; clone size: .; J gene: TRBJ2-1
CDR3 protein: CSANQGSEQFF; CDR3 DNA: TGCAGTGCTAACCAGGGTAGTGAGCAGTTCTTC; V gene: TRBV20-1; D gene: .; clone size: .; J gene: TRBJ2-1
CDR3 protein: CAWSPGNTIYF; CDR3 DNA: TGTGCCTGGAGTCCGGGAAACACCATATATTTT; V gene: TRBV30; D gene: .; clone size: .; J gene: TRBJ1-3
CDR3 protein: CASSEGGTGGYTF; CDR3 DNA: TGCGCCAGCAGTGAAGGAGGGACTGGCGGCTACACCTTC; V gene: TRBV10-2; D gene: .; clone size: .; J gene: TRBJ1-2
CDR3 protein: CASSDPLAGGPNEQFF; CDR3 DNA: TGTGCCAGCAGTGACCCTCTAGCGGGGGGCCCTAATGAGCAGTTCTTC; V gene: TRBV6-1; D gene: TRBD2; clone size: .; J gene: TRBJ2-1
CDR3 protein: CASSLIGLAGVDTQYF; CDR3 DNA: TGTGCCAGCAGTTTAATAGGGCTAGCGGGAGTAGATACGCAGTATTTT; V gene: TRBV28; D gene: TRBD2; clone size: .; J gene: TRBJ2-3